These 23 T cell receptor beta chains share one sample of origin, sequenced in a study of OX40 agonist ivuxolimab in advanced cancers. Generated by immunoSEQ multiplex PCR, the TCRdb table keeps only in-frame clones and is missing some. The table lists about 67,000 clones, 87% of them singletons, with roughly 3.7% in the top ten. Material: CD4+ or CD8+ T cells sorted from blood, obtained in a trial of the OX40 agonist ivuxolimab. The receptor set was obtained from an adult with an advanced solid tumor such as melanoma, head and neck, liver or kidney cancer.

J is TRBJ2-7 and V is TRBV18; D call uncertain. The CDR3 extends over 13 amino acids. The ends were cut back, 2 bases at V and 2 bases at J, with 7 bases in the middle. Germline V gene lookup returns CDR1 KGHSH and CDR2 LQKENI. CDR3 sequence (DNA): TGTGCCAGCTCACCAGGACCCCCCTACGAGCAGTACTTC. Protein: CASSPGPPYEQYF.

The rearrangement uses TRBV10-3 and TRBJ2-5; TRBD2 agrees at 8 bases. CDR3 length: 13 amino acids. CDR1 is ENHRY, CDR2 SYGVKD, per germline. Unmatched junction bases numbered 3, after V lost 4 bases and J lost 5 bases. This CDR3 is CAISAGGVETQYF. The CDR3 DNA reads as TGTGCCATCAGTGCCGGGGGGGTGGAGACCCAGTACTTC.

The chain links TRBV30 to TRBJ2-6, with D unresolved. The V gene lost 5 bases and the J gene lost 0 bases, with 8 bases spanning the gap. Germline V CDR1 and CDR2: GTSNPN, SVGIG (reference sequence). This CDR3 region has 14 residues. The CDR3, as DNA: TGTGCCTGGGCGATCGGCTCTGGGGCCAACGTCCTGACTTTC. Translated: CAWAIGSGANVLTF.

The chain has TRBV11-3 and TRBJ2-7, with D perhaps being TRBD1 or TRBD2 (6 bases each). V gave up 1 base and J gave up 2 bases, with 15 bases separating them. The germline CDR1 and CDR2 sequences are SGHNT and YENEEA. The CDR3 runs to 16 residues. The CDR3 is CASSLGGATVTYEQYF. In nucleotides, the CDR3 is TGTGCCAGCAGCTTAGGGGGGGCGACCGTGACCTACGAGCAGTACTTC.

The chain combines TRBV5-1 with TRBJ2-6, with a tentative D call TRBD2 (6 bases). The CDR3 runs to 16 residues. V lost 0 bases and J 0 bases, leaving 7 bases between the germline ends. CDR1 SGHRS and CDR2 YFSETQ come from the germline V gene. CDR3 sequence: CASSLDGGSGANVLTF. The CDR3 nucleotides are TGCGCCAGCAGCTTGGACGGGGGCTCTGGGGCCAACGTCCTGACTTTC.

The genes are TRBV28 and TRBJ2-7; D is perhaps TRBD1 (5 bases). The CDR3 spans 13 residues. The germline V and J ends were trimmed by 6 bases and 2 bases, with 11 bases remaining between them. Per the germline V gene, CDR1 is MDHEN and CDR2 is SYDVKM. The CDR3, as DNA: TGTGCCAGCAGGGCCCAGGGTCCCTACGAGCAGTACTTC. Its translation: CASRAQGPYEQYF.

The V and J genes are TRBV6-6 and TRBJ1-2, with TRBD1 as a possible D gene (6 bases). This CDR3 has 15 residues. The germline CDR1 and CDR2 sequences are MNHNY and SVGAGI (reference sequence). Between the trimmed V and J ends, which lost 5 bases and 7 bases, there was a span of 20 bases. The CDR3 protein is CASSDGQKLFGGYTF. CDR3 nucleotide sequence: TGTGCCAGCAGTGACGGACAGAAACTATTTGGTGGCTACACCTTC.

The rearrangement uses TRBV2 and TRBJ1-1; 8 positions match TRBD1. The ends lost 5 bases at V and 5 bases at J; junction bases unmatched: 7. The germline V gene has CDR1 SNHLY and CDR2 FYNNEI. The length of the CDR3 is 14 residues. Here the CDR3 reads CASSSQGAQTEAFF. Written as DNA, the CDR3 is TGTGCCAGCAGTTCCCAGGGGGCGCAAACTGAAGCTTTCTTT. The full variable domain, rest sourced from reference TRBV2 and TRBJ1-1, is EPEVTQTPSHQVTQMGQEVILRCVPISNHLYFYWYRQILGQKVEFLVSFYNNEISEKSEIFDDQFSVERPDGSNFTLKIRSTKLEDSAMYFCASSSQGAQTEAFFGQGTRLTVV.

This chain links TRBV4-1 with TRBJ1-5; no clear D gene. Germline V gives CDR1 MGHRA, CDR2 YSYEKL. The V end lost 0 bases, the J end lost 6 bases, and 6 bases lay between the germline ends. This CDR3 region has 13 residues. The CDR3 nucleotides read TGCGCCAGCAGCCAAGATCCGAGTCAGCCCCAGCATTTT. This translates into CASSQDPSQPQHF.

The rearrangement joins TRBV7-2 to TRBJ2-1, with 12 bases fitting TRBD2. CDR3 length: 16 amino acids. V shed 4 bases and J 7 bases; nucleotides not matched to a gene: 8. Germline-derived CDR1 and CDR2 are SGHTA and FQGNSA. CDR3 bases: TGTGCCAGCAGCTCATCTCTAGCGGGAGGGAATAATGAGCAGTTCTTC. Residues: CASSSSLAGGNNEQFF.

CDR3 residues: CASSNRTRAQTYEQYF. In DNA, the CDR3 is TGTGCCAGCAGTAATCGAACCAGGGCTCAAACCTACGAGCAGTACTTC. V and J are TRBV11-3 and TRBJ2-7, with a tentative D call TRBD1 (5 bases). V gave up 6 bases and J gave up 2 bases, with 20 bases separating them. CDR1 and CDR2 from the germline V gene are SGHNT and YENEEA. The CDR3 has 16 amino acids.

The rearrangement joins TRBV7-9 to TRBJ2-3; D not certain. In germline, CDR1 is SEHNR, CDR2 FQNEAQ (reference sequence). CDR3 size: 14 residues. The V end was cut by 5 bases, the J end by 3 bases, with 12 bases between. The CDR3 protein is CASSPDAITDTQYF. The CDR3 DNA reads as TGTGCCAGCAGCCCTGACGCAATTACAGATACGCAGTATTTT. Based on the CDR3 plus reference TRBV7-9 and TRBJ2-3, the full variable domain is DTGVSQNPRHKITKRGQNVTFRCDPISEHNRLYWYRQTLGQGPEFLTYFQNEAQLEKSRLLSDRFSAERPKGSFSTLEIQRTEQGDSAMYLCASSPDAITDTQYFGPGTRLTVL.

This chain connects TRBV2 to TRBJ2-6; D unclear. Trimming left V 6 bases short and J 0 bases short, with 3 bases between. CDR3 size: 13 residues. Germline values: CDR1 SNHLY, CDR2 FYNNEI. The CDR3 sequence: CASRTSGANVLTF. As DNA, the CDR3 is TGTGCCAGCAGGACCTCTGGGGCCAACGTCCTGACTTTC.

V usage is TRBV9 and J usage is TRBJ2-5; TRBD2 matches 8 bases. Germline V CDR1 and CDR2: SGDLS, YYNGEE. The CDR3 contains 15 residues. V lost 3 bases, J lost 5 bases, and 9 bases stayed unmatched. CDR3 sequence (DNA): TGTGCCAGCAGCGGGGGAAGCGGGAGTGGGGAGACCCAGTACTTC. The encoded protein is CASSGGSGSGETQYF.

The V gene is TRBV19, the J gene TRBJ1-2; D is perhaps TRBD1 (5 bases). V lost 8 bases to trimming and J lost 4 bases, with 14 bases between them. Germline loops: CDR1 LNHDA, CDR2 SQIVND (reference sequence). The CDR3 is 13 amino acids. CDR3 DNA: TGTGCCAGTGGGGGTTCCGGACGCTATGGCTACACCTTC. Translation gives CASGGSGRYGYTF. The whole variable domain, remainder taken from reference TRBV19 and TRBJ1-2, is DGGITQSPKYLFRKEGQNVTLSCEQNLNHDAMYWYRQDPGQGLRLIYYSQIVNDFQKGDIAEGYSVSREKKESFPLTVTSAQKNPTAFYLCASGGSGRYGYTFGSGTRLTVV.

The chain links TRBV28 to TRBJ1-4, with D possibly matching TRBD1 (5 bases). Germline values: CDR1 MDHEN, CDR2 SYDVKM. There are 15 residues in the CDR3. The ends were cut back, 3 bases at V and 2 bases at J, with 10 bases in the middle. In nucleotides, the CDR3 is TGTGCCAGCAGTTTTGGGGGTGACACTAATGAAAAACTGTTTTTT. Amino acid sequence: CASSFGGDTNEKLFF.

The chain has TRBV28 and TRBJ1-3; the D is unclear. The CDR3 totals 14 residues. Germline values: CDR1 MDHEN, CDR2 SYDVKM. V dropped 0 bases and J dropped 4 bases, with 7 bases sitting between them. The CDR3 sequence: CASSLWSGGNTIYF. Written as DNA, the CDR3 is TGTGCCAGCAGTTTATGGTCGGGGGGAAACACCATATATTTT.

The chain has TRBV28 and TRBJ2-1; D possibly corresponds to TRBD2 (6 bases). The CDR3 consists of 10 residues. The germline gives CDR1 MDHEN, CDR2 SYDVKM. Trimming took off 10 bases at V and 9 bases at J, with 10 bases between the two ends. The CDR3 region has the DNA TGTGCCACCGGGGGAGGTGAGCAGTTCTTC. Its protein product is CATGGGEQFF.

The chain uses TRBV18 and TRBJ1-5, with 7 bases lining up with TRBD1. With 3 bases clipped from V and 7 bases from J, the junction kept 6 bases outside the gene matches. CDR1 and CDR2 from the germline V gene are KGHSH and LQKENI. This CDR3 has 14 amino acids. CDR3: CASSPGRGKQPQHF. Written as DNA, the CDR3 is TGTGCCAGCTCACCGGGCAGGGGGAAACAGCCCCAGCATTTT.

The rearrangement links TRBV7-2 to TRBJ1-2; D ambiguous. The V gene's germline CDR1 is SGHTA and CDR2 FQGNSA. The CDR3 is 13 amino acids. Trimming pared 4 bases from V and 2 bases from J, leaving 8 bases between. The CDR3: CASSSQTNYGYTF. Here the CDR3 DNA reads TGTGCCAGCAGCTCCCAGACAAACTATGGCTACACCTTC.

The chain combines TRBV6-5 with TRBJ2-5, with a weak D call TRBD1 (6 bases). Germline assignment: CDR1 MNHEY and CDR2 SVGAGI. The V and J ends lost 4 bases and 1 base respectively, with 13 bases between them. There are 15 residues in the CDR3. CDR3 in amino acids: CASSSIGQTQETQYF. CDR3 bases: TGTGCCAGCAGTTCAATAGGACAGACCCAAGAGACCCAGTACTTC.

The rearrangement links TRBV4-2 to TRBJ1-3, with 8 bases lining up with TRBD1. CDR1 and CDR2 from the germline V gene are LGHNA and YNFKEQ. The CDR3 length is 17 residues. The V and J ends lost 2 bases and 0 bases, in that order; junction bases with no gene match: 6. The CDR3 protein is CASSQRDRPLSGNTIYF. The CDR3 DNA sequence: TGTGCCAGCAGCCAACGGGACAGGCCCCTCTCTGGAAACACCATATATTTT.

This clone appeared once. The chain is built from TRBV10-1 and TRBJ2-1, with 16 nucleotides matching TRBD2. The CDR3 is made up of 18 amino acids. Germline V CDR1 and CDR2: WNHNN, SYGVQD (reference sequence). The V and J ends lost 3 bases and 8 bases, in that order; junction bases with no gene match: 10. The CDR3 coding sequence is TGCGCCAGCAGTGACGGGACTAGCGGGAGGGCCCGACCGTATGAGCAGTTCTTC. It translates to CASSDGTSGRARPYEQFF.